This T cell receptor (beta chain) was observed in a study of blood T cell repertoires in COVID-19. Study background: Acute and convalescent COVID-19 specimens originated in the United States, Italy and Spain. Sources were T cells, B-cell-depleted T cells, or PBMCs; the material itself was cDNA or gDNA.

Authors' analysis steps: For nucleated cells, counts were estimated from reference gene primer amplification. Here immunoSEQ multiplex PCR was the method, and the copy in TCRdb shows in-frame clones only, minus some. V and J calls and clone size are as listed in that table; D and trimming were resolved from the DNA. The sample gives fewer than 350,000 clones, around 86% of which show up once; about 8.7% is in the top ten. The V gene lost 5 bases and the J gene lost 2 bases, with 13 bases spanning the gap. Germline lookup yields CDR1 LGHDT and CDR2 YNNKEL (reference sequence). The CDR3 runs to 14 residues.

This chain uses TRBV3-1 (or the pseudogene TRBV3-2) with TRBJ2-7; D ambiguous. This TCR derives from a man aged 35-49 years with active or convalescent COVID-19. Sequencing was performed on peripheral blood. The CDR3 region is CASSAFGSAYEQYF. The CDR3 DNA is TGTGCCAGCAGCGCGTTCGGGTCAGCCTACGAGCAGTACTTC.